There are a few counts of the clone carrying this T cell receptor beta chain. Its cognate antigen is unknown. This sample was included in a study of T cell repertoires in cytomegalovirus infection. On the study more broadly: It was the public TCR beta signatures that indicated both CMV infection and matching HLA type.

Study outcomes and limitations: The ex vivo response was dominated by HLA-C-restricted CMV-specific TCR beta clonotypes.

TCRdb re-derived calls from the reads in MiXCR, one entry per CDR3 protein. The repertoire holds 100,000 to 150,000 distinct CDR3 sequences, with 30% to 40% as singletons. Specimen: CD8+ T cells from cultured PBMCs, collected from culture after CMV antigen stimulation. The receptor was isolated from a human donor in good health (CMV status not recorded). Some clones in this sample may be carry-over from other donors' samples.

The DNA of the CDR3 is TGTGCCAGCAGCTTAATAGAGGATACGCAGTATTTT. This gives the protein CASSLIEDTQYF. This chain joins TRBV5-6 and TRBJ2-3; D not certain. The germline V gene encodes CDR1 SGHDT and CDR2 YYEEEE. V was pared by 2 bases and J by 6 bases, with 7 bases between. This CDR3 is 12 amino acids long.